A single T cell receptor beta chain is shown here with its context. These data originate in a study of blood T cell repertoires in COVID-19. On the study more broadly: COVID-19 samples collected from the United States, Italy and Spain covered acute and convalescent phases. PBMCs, B-cell-depleted T cells, or T cells provided the cDNA or gDNA that made up the material.

V trimming: 6 bases; J trimming: 1 base; junction bases outside the gene matches: 2. The CDR3 is made up of 15 amino acids. CDR1 and CDR2 (germline): MNHNY, SVGAGI (reference sequence). Original methodology: Estimation of nucleated cell counts relied on the amplification of reference gene primers. Produced via immunoSEQ multiplex PCR; TCRdb's table is partial and in-frame only. V and J calls and clone size come straight from that table; D and trimming were deduced from the DNA. The table lists about 240,000 clones, approximately 90% of them singletons. The rearrangement joins TRBV6-6 to TRBJ2-7; 14 bases match TRBD2. The sample comprised peripheral blood. This TCR derives from a man between 60 and 75 years old who had recovered from COVID-19. CDR3 protein: CASSRTSGGSYEQYV. The CDR3 DNA reads TGTGCCAGCAGCCGGACTAGCGGGGGGTCCTACGAGCAGTACGTC.